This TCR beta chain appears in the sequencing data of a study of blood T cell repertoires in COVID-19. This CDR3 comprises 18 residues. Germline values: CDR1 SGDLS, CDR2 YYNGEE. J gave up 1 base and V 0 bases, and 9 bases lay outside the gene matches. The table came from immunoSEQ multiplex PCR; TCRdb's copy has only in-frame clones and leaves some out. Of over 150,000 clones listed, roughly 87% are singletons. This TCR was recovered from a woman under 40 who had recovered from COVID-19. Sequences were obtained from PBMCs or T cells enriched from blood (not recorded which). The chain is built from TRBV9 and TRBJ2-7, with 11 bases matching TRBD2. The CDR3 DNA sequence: TGTGCCAGCAGCGTAGGGGCTAGCGGGAGGCGAGATTCCTACGAGCAGTACTTC. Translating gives CASSVGASGRRDSYEQYF.